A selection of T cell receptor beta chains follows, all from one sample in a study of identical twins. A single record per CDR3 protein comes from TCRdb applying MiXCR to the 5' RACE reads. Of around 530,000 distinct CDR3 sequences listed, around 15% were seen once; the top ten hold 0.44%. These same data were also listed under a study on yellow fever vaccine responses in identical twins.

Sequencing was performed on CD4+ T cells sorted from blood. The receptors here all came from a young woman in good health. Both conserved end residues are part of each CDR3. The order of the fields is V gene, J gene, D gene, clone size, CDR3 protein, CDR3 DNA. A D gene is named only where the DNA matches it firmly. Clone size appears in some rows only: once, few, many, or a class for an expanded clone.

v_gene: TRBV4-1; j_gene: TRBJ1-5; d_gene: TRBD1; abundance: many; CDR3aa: CASSQDPSGQVVHF; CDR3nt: TGCGCCAGCAGCCAAGATCCGTCGGGACAGGTCGTCCATTTT
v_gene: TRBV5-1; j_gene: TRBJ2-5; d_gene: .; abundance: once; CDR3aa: CASSIRLPYQETQYF; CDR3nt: TGCGCCAGCAGCATACGACTACCCTACCAAGAGACCCAGTACTTC
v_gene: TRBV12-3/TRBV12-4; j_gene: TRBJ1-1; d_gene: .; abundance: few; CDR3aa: CASSFKGRTEAFF; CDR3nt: TGTGCCAGCAGTTTTAAGGGGAGAACTGAAGCTTTCTTT
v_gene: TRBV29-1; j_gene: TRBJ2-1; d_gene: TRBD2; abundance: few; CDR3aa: CSYGRLAEGYNEQFF; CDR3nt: TGCAGCTATGGGCGACTAGCGGAGGGGTACAATGAGCAGTTCTTC
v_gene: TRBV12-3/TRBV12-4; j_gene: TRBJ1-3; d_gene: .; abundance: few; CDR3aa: CASRRSTEIGNTIYF; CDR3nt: TGTGCCAGCAGGAGATCGACAGAGATTGGAAACACCATATATTTT
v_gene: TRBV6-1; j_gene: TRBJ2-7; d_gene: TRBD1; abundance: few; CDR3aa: CASSRTGHYEQYF; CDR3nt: TGTGCCAGCAGTCGGACAGGCCACTACGAGCAGTACTTC
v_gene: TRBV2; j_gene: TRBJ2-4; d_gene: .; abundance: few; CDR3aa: CASRDRQARDIQYF; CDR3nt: TGTGCCAGCAGAGACAGACAAGCTAGGGACATTCAGTACTTC
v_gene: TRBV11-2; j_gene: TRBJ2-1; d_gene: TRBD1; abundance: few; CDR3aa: CASSLRTGINNEQFF; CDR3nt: TGTGCCAGCAGCCTAAGGACAGGGATTAACAATGAGCAGTTCTTC
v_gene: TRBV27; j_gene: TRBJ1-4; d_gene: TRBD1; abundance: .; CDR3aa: CASSPWGTGSEKLFF; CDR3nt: TGTGCCAGCAGTCCATGGGGGACAGGGAGTGAAAAACTGTTTTTT
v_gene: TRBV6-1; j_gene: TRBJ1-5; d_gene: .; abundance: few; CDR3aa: CASSAREAQPQHF; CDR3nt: TGTGCCAGCAGTGCCAGGGAAGCTCAGCCCCAGCATTTT
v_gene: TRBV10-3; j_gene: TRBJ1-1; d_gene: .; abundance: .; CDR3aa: CAISSGLPEAFF; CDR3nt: TGTGCCATCAGCTCAGGTTTACCTGAAGCTTTCTTT
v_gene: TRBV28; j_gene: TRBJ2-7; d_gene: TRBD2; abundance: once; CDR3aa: CASSFFSGSGEQYF; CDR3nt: TGTGCCAGCAGTTTCTTTAGCGGGAGTGGCGAGCAGTACTTC
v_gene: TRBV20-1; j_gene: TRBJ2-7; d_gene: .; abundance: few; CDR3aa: CSARSYEQYF; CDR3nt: TGCAGTGCTAGGAGCTACGAGCAGTACTTC
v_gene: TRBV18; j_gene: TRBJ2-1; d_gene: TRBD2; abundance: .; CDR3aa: CASSPELAGNYNEQFF; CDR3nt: TGTGCCAGCTCACCCGAACTAGCGGGCAACTACAATGAGCAGTTCTTC
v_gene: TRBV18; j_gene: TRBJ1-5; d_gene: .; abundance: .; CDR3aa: CASSPSGGQTYSNQPQHF; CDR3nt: TGTGCCAGCTCACCCTCCGGAGGACAGACCTATAGCAATCAGCCCCAGCATTTT
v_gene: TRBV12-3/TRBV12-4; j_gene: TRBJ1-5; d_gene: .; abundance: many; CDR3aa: CASIAQPGGQPQHF; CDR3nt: TGTGCCAGCATCGCCCAACCGGGTGGTCAGCCCCAGCATTTT
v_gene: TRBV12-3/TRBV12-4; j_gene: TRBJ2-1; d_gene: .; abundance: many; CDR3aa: CASSLDGSSNEQFF; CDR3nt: TGTGCCAGCAGTTTAGACGGGAGCTCCAATGAGCAGTTCTTC
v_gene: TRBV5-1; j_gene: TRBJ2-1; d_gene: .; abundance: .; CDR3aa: CASSLQLTMGEQFF; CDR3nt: TGCGCCAGCAGCTTGCAACTGACAATGGGTGAGCAGTTCTTC
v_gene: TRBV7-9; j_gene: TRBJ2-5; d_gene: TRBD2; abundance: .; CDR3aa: CASRQRGGSGETQYF; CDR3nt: TGTGCCAGCAGGCAACGCGGCGGGAGTGGAGAGACCCAGTACTTC
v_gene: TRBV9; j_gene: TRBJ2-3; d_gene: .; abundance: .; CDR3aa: CASSVGVGTDTQYF; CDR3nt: TGTGCCAGCAGCGTAGGGGTCGGCACAGATACGCAGTATTTT
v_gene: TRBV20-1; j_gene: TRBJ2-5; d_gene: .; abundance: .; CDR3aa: CSARDPGIGQETQYF; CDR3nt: TGCAGTGCTAGAGATCCGGGGATCGGGCAAGAGACCCAGTACTTC
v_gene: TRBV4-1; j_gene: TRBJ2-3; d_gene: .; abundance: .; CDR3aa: CASSPMGGATDTHYF; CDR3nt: TGCGCCAGCTCCCCCATGGGCGGGGCCACAGATACGCACTATTTT
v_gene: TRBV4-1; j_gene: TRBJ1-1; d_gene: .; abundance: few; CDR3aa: CASSQEGSGRGEAFF; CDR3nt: TGCGCCAGCAGCCAAGAGGGATCAGGAAGAGGTGAAGCTTTCTTT
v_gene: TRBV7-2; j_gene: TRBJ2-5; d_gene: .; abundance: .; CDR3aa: CASSLDGHPRETQYF; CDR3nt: TGTGCCAGCAGCTTAGACGGACACCCGAGGGAGACCCAGTACTTC
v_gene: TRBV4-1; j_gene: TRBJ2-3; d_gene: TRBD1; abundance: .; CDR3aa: CASSSPQTGGYTQYF; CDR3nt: TGCGCCAGCAGCTCCCCCCAGACAGGGGGCTATACGCAGTATTTT
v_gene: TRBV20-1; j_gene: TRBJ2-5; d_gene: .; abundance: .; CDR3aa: CSEKGPGETQYF; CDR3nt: TGCAGTGAGAAGGGGCCGGGGGAGACCCAGTACTTC
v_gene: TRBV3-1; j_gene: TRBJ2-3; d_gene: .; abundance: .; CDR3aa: CASSPRGWNTQYF; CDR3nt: TGTGCCAGCAGCCCCCGGGGATGGAATACGCAGTATTTT
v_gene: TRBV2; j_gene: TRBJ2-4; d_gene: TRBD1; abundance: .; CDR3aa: CASSEHGTGKNIQYF; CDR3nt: TGTGCCAGCAGTGAACACGGGACAGGGAAAAACATTCAGTACTTC
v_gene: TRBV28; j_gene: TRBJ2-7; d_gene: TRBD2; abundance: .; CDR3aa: CASSKSGTSGRSYEQYF; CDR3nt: TGTGCCAGCAGTAAATCAGGGACTAGCGGGAGGTCCTACGAGCAGTACTTC
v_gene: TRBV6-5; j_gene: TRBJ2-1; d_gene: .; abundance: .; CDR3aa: CASSYAGAVEQFF; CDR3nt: TGTGCCAGCAGTTACGCGGGGGCAGTCGAGCAGTTCTTC
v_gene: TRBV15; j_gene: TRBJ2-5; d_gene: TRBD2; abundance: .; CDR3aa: CATSRAKLAGETQYF; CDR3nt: TGTGCCACCAGCAGAGCCAAGTTAGCGGGGGAGACCCAGTACTTC
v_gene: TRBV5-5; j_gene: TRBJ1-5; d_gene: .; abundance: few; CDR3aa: CASSFSPGPIYQPQHF; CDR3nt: TGTGCCAGCAGCTTTAGCCCGGGACCTATCTATCAGCCCCAGCATTTT
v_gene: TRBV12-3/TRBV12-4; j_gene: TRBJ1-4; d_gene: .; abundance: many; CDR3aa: CASSLRTDEKLFF; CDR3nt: TGTGCCAGCAGTTTAAGGACAGATGAAAAACTGTTTTTT
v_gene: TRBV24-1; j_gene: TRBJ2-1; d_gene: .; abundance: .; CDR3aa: CATSDVDGSSYNEQFF; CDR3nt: TGTGCCACCAGTGACGTCGATGGGAGCTCCTACAATGAGCAGTTCTTC
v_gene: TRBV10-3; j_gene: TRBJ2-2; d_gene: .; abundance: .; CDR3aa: CAINIAGELFF; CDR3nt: TGTGCCATCAACATCGCCGGGGAGCTGTTTTTT
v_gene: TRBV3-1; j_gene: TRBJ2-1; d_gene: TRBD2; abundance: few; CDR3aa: CASSQGTSGVAGEQFF; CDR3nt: TGTGCCAGCAGCCAAGGGACTAGCGGTGTGGCGGGTGAGCAGTTCTTC
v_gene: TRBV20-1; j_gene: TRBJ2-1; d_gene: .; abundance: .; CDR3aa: CSADGLHNEQFF; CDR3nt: TGCAGTGCAGACGGGCTTCACAATGAGCAGTTCTTC
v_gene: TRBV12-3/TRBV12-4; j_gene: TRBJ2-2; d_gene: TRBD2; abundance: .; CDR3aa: CASSLDNKRTSGSGELFF; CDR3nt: TGTGCCAGCAGTTTGGACAACAAAAGGACTAGCGGCTCCGGGGAGCTGTTTTTT
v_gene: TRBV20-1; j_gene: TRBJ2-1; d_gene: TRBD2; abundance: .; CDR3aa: CSKLAGGGLYNEQFF; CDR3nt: TGCAGTAAACTAGCGGGGGGGGGCCTATACAATGAGCAGTTCTTC
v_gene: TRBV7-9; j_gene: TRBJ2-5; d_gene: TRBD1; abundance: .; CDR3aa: CASSLLRAGGGVETQYF; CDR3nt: TGTGCCAGCAGCTTACTGCGGGCAGGGGGCGGAGTAGAGACCCAGTACTTC
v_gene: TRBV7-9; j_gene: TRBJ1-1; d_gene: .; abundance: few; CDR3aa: CASSLLRVGDTEAFF; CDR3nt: TGTGCCAGCAGCCTCCTCAGGGTGGGGGACACTGAAGCTTTCTTT
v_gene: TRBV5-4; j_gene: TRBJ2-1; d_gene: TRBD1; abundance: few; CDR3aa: CASSVRRTGGNNEQFF; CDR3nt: TGTGCCAGCAGCGTGAGAAGGACAGGGGGGAACAATGAGCAGTTCTTC
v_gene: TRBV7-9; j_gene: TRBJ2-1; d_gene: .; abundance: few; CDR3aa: CASSLRRLGSGGEQFF; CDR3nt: TGTGCCAGCAGCTTAAGACGACTGGGGAGCGGCGGTGAGCAGTTCTTC
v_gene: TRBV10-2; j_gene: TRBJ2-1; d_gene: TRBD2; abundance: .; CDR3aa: CASSDPGLAGFSSYNEQFF; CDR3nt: TGCGCCAGCAGTGATCCAGGACTAGCGGGATTCAGCTCCTACAATGAGCAGTTCTTC
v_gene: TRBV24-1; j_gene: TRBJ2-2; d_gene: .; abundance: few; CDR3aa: CATSGVPSEGRGGELFF; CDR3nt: TGTGCCACCAGTGGCGTCCCCTCAGAAGGTCGGGGCGGGGAGCTGTTTTTT
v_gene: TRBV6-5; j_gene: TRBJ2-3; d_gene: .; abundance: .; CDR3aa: CASSYGAATDTQYF; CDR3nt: TGTGCCAGCAGTTACGGTGCGGCCACAGATACGCAGTATTTT
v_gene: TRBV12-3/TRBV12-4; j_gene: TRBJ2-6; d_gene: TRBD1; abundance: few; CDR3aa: CASSPGQLASQASGANVLTF; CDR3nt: TGTGCCAGCAGTCCGGGACAGTTAGCAAGTCAGGCTTCTGGGGCCAACGTCCTGACTTTC
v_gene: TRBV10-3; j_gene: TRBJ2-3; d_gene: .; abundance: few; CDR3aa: CAIKASAGTDTQYF; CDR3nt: TGTGCCATCAAGGCTAGCGCGGGCACAGATACGCAGTATTTT
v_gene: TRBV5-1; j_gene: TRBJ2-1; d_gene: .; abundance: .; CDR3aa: CASSFRDQYNEQFF; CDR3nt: TGCGCCAGCAGCTTCCGGGACCAGTACAATGAGCAGTTCTTC
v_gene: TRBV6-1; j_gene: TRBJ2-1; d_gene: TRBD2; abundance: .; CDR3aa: CASRTGLAVYNEQFF; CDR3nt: TGTGCCAGCAGGACGGGACTAGCGGTCTACAATGAGCAGTTCTTC
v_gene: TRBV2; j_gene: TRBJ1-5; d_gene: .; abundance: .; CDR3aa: CASSEAGDQPQHF; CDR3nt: TGTGCCAGCAGTGAGGCAGGGGATCAGCCCCAGCATTTT